These 21 T cell receptor beta chains originate from one sample sequenced in a study of beta chain features in type 1 diabetes. The investigators reverse transcribed all of the isolated RNA, so they sequenced expressed TCRB transcripts. TCRdb keeps only in-frame clones here, not all; method: immunoSEQ multiplex PCR. The profile covers about 360,000 clones, with roughly 12% appearing a single time and approximately 0.015% taken by the ten largest. The specimen sequenced was naive CD4+ T cells from blood. The receptors derive from a man aged 18 to 29 in good health.

This clone came up a few times. The DNA for the CDR3 is TGTGCCTGGAGAGGGGGGACTAGCACTTCCTACGAGCAGTACTTC. This sequence encodes CAWRGGTSTSYEQYF. The chain uses TRBV30 and TRBJ2-7; TRBD2 matches at 9 bases. V gave up 3 bases and J gave up 1 base; unmatched junction bases: 7. CDR1 and CDR2 from the germline V gene are GTSNPN and SVGIG (reference sequence). There are 15 residues in the CDR3.

This clone was observed a few times. J is TRBJ1-4 and V is TRBV2; D might be TRBD1 (5 bases). Germline CDR1 reads SNHLY; CDR2 reads FYNNEI. This CDR3 spans 14 amino acids. V lost 2 bases and J lost 11, with 15 bases in between. The CDR3 here is CASSENTYGGKLFF. The DNA of the CDR3 is TGTGCCAGCAGTGAAAACACTTACGGGGGGAAACTGTTTTTT.

The gene calls are TRBV11-1 and TRBJ2-7; possible D gene TRBD1, 6 bases. Germline V gene lookup returns CDR1 SGHAT and CDR2 FQDESV (reference sequence). CDR3 size: 16 residues. With 1 base removed from V and 4 bases from J, the gap between germline ends came to 17 bases. CDR3 in amino acids: CASSLVSQGNRYEQYF. The CDR3 DNA reads as TGTGCCAGCAGCTTAGTGTCACAGGGAAACCGATACGAGCAGTACTTC. Variable domain in full (rest from reference TRBV11-1 and TRBJ2-7): EAEVAQSPRYKITEKSQAVAFWCDPISGHATLYWYRQILGQGPELLVQFQDESVVDDSQLPKDRFSAERLKGVDSTLKIQPAELGDSAMYLCASSLVSQGNRYEQYFGPGTRLTVT.

The chain employs TRBV9 and TRBJ2-5, with TRBD1 matching 10 bases. The junction had 4 bases not matched to a gene; V was cut back by 3 bases and J by 2 bases. CDR1 and CDR2 from the germline V gene are SGDLS and YYNGEE. The CDR3 has 15 residues. The CDR3 nucleotides read TGTGCCAGCAGCGGAGACAGGGGGCGGCAAGAGACCCAGTACTTC. Translation: CASSGDRGRQETQYF.

The gene calls are TRBV7-6 and TRBJ2-1, with 9 bases identical to TRBD1. The CDR3 has 13 residues. Germline V gene sequence: CDR1 SGHVS, CDR2 FNYEAQ. V trimming: 8 bases; J trimming: 4 bases; junction bases outside the gene matches: 3. Here the CDR3 DNA reads TGTGCCAGCCGGGACAGGGAATACAATGAGCAGTTCTTC. Its protein is CASRDREYNEQFF.

Ten or more counts support this clone. J is TRBJ2-4 and V is TRBV29-1; the D is unclear. The CDR3 is made up of 14 amino acids. With 0 bases removed from V and 9 bases from J, the gap between germline ends came to 15 bases. The germline V gene encodes CDR1 SQVTM and CDR2 ANQGSEA. CDR3 sequence reads: CSVEDRSFGAIQYF. The CDR3 DNA sequence: TGCAGCGTTGAAGATCGCAGTTTCGGAGCCATTCAGTACTTC.

The chain links TRBV5-6 to TRBJ1-5; TRBD1 agrees at 10 bases. CDR3 size: 17 residues. After removal of 2 bases from V and 2 bases from J, the junction contained 7 bases not matched to a gene. The germline gives CDR1 SGHDT, CDR2 YYEEEE. The CDR3 DNA sequence: TGTGCCAGCAGCTTATTGACAGGGGGCCGGGGCAATCAGCCCCAGCATTTT. Protein: CASSLLTGGRGNQPQHF.

The chain is built from TRBV23-1 and TRBJ2-2, with 8 bases matching TRBD1. TRBV23-1 is recorded as an ORF, its role being uncertain. V gave up 2 bases and J gave up 4 bases; unmatched junction bases: 6. This CDR3 contains 16 residues. This CDR3 reads CASSQRFQGATGELFF. The CDR3, as DNA: TGCGCCAGCAGTCAAAGGTTCCAGGGGGCCACCGGGGAGCTGTTTTTT.

Turning to this clone: The junction and the germline gene differ at one end; a read error may be behind it. The CDR3 spells CASSLDGQVAYEQYF. CDR3 nucleotides: TGTGCCAGCAGCCTAGACGGACAGGTAGCCTACGAGCAGTACTTC. The genes are TRBV11-2 and TRBJ2-7; 7 nucleotides line up with TRBD1. Germline CDR1 reads SGHAT; CDR2 reads FQNNGV. The CDR3 covers 15 residues.

This clone was seen only a few times. The chain is built from TRBV27 and TRBJ2-4; tentative D call: TRBD2 (5 bases). CDR1 is MNHEY and CDR2 is SMNVEV in the germline V gene (reference sequence). V was shortened by 0 bases and J by 1 base, with 7 bases between the two germline ends. This CDR3 region has 15 residues. The CDR3 reads CASSLSLAAKNIQYF. The CDR3 bases are TGTGCCAGCAGTTTATCGCTAGCCGCCAAAAACATTCAGTACTTC.

This chain joins TRBV7-2 and TRBJ2-7; possibly TRBD1 for D (5 bases). This CDR3 is built from 14 residues. Trimming took 5 bases from V and 2 from J, leaving 13 bases between them. The germline CDR1 and CDR2 sequences are SGHTA and FQGNSA. CDR3 sequence: CASSLHRFTYEQYF. CDR3 coding DNA: TGTGCCAGCAGCCTACACAGGTTTACCTACGAGCAGTACTTC.

The sample holds a few counts of this clone. This rearrangement joins TRBV20-1 to TRBJ2-7; TRBD1 matches 9 bases. Trimming at V came to 7 bases and at J to 6 bases, leaving 4 bases not matched to a gene. The CDR3 consists of 11 residues. Germline assignment: CDR1 DFQATT and CDR2 SNEGSKA (reference sequence). This chain's CDR3 is CSGTDRGEQYF. CDR3 nucleotides: TGCAGTGGGACGGACAGGGGCGAGCAGTACTTC.

In its sample, this clone was seen a few times. The chain links TRBV28 to TRBJ1-1; TRBD1 matches 10 bases. The CDR3 spans 13 residues. Trimming cost V 7 bases and J 11 bases; bases outside gene matches: 10. Germline CDR1 is MDHEN and CDR2 is SYDVKM. CDR3 region: CASTSGQGLSAFF. In DNA form, the CDR3 reads TGTGCCAGCACTTCGGGACAGGGGTTGTCGGCTTTCTTT.

V usage is TRBV27 and J usage is TRBJ2-7, with a tentative D call TRBD1 (6 bases). Germline V lookup: CDR1 MNHEY, CDR2 SMNVEV (reference sequence). V was pared by 4 bases and J by 0 bases, with 19 bases between. The CDR3 length is 17 residues. CDR3 in DNA: TGTGCCAGCAGTTGGACCCTGGGACAACTCGACTCCTACGAGCAGTACTTC. This codes for CASSWTLGQLDSYEQYF.

CDR3 in amino acids: CSVVTSGIETQYF. The CDR3 DNA follows: TGCAGCGTTGTTACTAGCGGTATAGAGACCCAGTACTTC. The V and J genes are TRBV29-1 and TRBJ2-5; 8 bases are shared with TRBD2. V lost 4 bases to trimming and J lost 4 bases; unmatched junction nucleotides: 5. The CDR3 spans 13 residues. The germline V gene has CDR1 SQVTM and CDR2 ANQGSEA.

This clone appeared a few times. This chain joins TRBV9 and TRBJ1-2; 9 bases line up with TRBD1. CDR1 and CDR2 from the germline V gene are SGDLS and YYNGEE. The CDR3 length is 17 residues. V was clipped by 0 bases and J by 5 bases; unmatched bases: 11. This CDR3 reads CASSVDWRTGVWYGYTF. The CDR3 DNA sequence: TGTGCCAGCAGCGTAGACTGGAGGACAGGGGTTTGGTATGGCTACACCTTC.

This clone was observed a few times. Other nucleotide sequences from this sample produce the same CDR3. The genes are TRBV6-5 and TRBJ1-2; tentative D call: TRBD1 (6 bases). The CDR3 extends over 13 amino acids. Trimming removed 5 bases at V and 2 bases at J, with 9 bases between. CDR1 and CDR2 from the germline V gene are MNHEY and SVGAGI. CDR3 sequence (DNA): TGTGCCAGCAGTAGGGACACCAACTATGGCTACACCTTC. Translating gives CASSRDTNYGYTF.

The DNA for the CDR3 is TGTGCCAGCACCCCGGGGGTAGCTTACAATGAGCAGTTCTTC. Amino acids: CASTPGVAYNEQFF. The rearrangement uses TRBV28 and TRBJ2-1, with a tentative D call TRBD2 (6 bases). CDR1 MDHEN and CDR2 SYDVKM come from the germline V gene. The CDR3 is 14 residues long. Trimming cost V 7 bases and J 4 bases, with 14 bases left between them.

This clone was picked up a small number of times. The chain is built from TRBV30 and TRBJ2-1; no clear D. From germline, CDR1 is GTSNPN and CDR2 SVGIG (reference sequence). This CDR3 has 13 amino acids. Trimming pared 0 bases from V and 3 bases from J, leaving 6 bases between. CDR3 protein: CAWSVAIYNEQFF. The DNA for the CDR3 is TGTGCCTGGAGTGTGGCCATCTACAATGAGCAGTTCTTC.

The gene calls are TRBV25-1 and TRBJ2-7; D possibly corresponds to TRBD2 (6 bases). Trimming left V 7 bases short and J 6 bases short, with 16 bases between. Germline lookup yields CDR1 MGHDK and CDR2 SYGVNS. The CDR3 loop spans 13 amino acids. Here the CDR3 DNA reads TGTGCCAGCATTCCCCGCTGGGGAGGCGAGCAGTACTTC. Residues: CASIPRWGGEQYF.

This clone was detected only a few times. J is TRBJ2-2 and V is TRBV7-9, with 7 bases aligning to TRBD1. The germline V gene encodes CDR1 SEHNR and CDR2 FQNEAQ (reference sequence). CDR3 length: 17 residues. V shed 5 bases, J shed 6 bases, and the junction held 15 bases outside the gene matches. CDR3 residues: CASSLRTGRFRAGELFF. The CDR3 DNA reads TGTGCCAGCAGCCTAAGGACAGGCCGATTTCGGGCCGGGGAGCTGTTTTTT.